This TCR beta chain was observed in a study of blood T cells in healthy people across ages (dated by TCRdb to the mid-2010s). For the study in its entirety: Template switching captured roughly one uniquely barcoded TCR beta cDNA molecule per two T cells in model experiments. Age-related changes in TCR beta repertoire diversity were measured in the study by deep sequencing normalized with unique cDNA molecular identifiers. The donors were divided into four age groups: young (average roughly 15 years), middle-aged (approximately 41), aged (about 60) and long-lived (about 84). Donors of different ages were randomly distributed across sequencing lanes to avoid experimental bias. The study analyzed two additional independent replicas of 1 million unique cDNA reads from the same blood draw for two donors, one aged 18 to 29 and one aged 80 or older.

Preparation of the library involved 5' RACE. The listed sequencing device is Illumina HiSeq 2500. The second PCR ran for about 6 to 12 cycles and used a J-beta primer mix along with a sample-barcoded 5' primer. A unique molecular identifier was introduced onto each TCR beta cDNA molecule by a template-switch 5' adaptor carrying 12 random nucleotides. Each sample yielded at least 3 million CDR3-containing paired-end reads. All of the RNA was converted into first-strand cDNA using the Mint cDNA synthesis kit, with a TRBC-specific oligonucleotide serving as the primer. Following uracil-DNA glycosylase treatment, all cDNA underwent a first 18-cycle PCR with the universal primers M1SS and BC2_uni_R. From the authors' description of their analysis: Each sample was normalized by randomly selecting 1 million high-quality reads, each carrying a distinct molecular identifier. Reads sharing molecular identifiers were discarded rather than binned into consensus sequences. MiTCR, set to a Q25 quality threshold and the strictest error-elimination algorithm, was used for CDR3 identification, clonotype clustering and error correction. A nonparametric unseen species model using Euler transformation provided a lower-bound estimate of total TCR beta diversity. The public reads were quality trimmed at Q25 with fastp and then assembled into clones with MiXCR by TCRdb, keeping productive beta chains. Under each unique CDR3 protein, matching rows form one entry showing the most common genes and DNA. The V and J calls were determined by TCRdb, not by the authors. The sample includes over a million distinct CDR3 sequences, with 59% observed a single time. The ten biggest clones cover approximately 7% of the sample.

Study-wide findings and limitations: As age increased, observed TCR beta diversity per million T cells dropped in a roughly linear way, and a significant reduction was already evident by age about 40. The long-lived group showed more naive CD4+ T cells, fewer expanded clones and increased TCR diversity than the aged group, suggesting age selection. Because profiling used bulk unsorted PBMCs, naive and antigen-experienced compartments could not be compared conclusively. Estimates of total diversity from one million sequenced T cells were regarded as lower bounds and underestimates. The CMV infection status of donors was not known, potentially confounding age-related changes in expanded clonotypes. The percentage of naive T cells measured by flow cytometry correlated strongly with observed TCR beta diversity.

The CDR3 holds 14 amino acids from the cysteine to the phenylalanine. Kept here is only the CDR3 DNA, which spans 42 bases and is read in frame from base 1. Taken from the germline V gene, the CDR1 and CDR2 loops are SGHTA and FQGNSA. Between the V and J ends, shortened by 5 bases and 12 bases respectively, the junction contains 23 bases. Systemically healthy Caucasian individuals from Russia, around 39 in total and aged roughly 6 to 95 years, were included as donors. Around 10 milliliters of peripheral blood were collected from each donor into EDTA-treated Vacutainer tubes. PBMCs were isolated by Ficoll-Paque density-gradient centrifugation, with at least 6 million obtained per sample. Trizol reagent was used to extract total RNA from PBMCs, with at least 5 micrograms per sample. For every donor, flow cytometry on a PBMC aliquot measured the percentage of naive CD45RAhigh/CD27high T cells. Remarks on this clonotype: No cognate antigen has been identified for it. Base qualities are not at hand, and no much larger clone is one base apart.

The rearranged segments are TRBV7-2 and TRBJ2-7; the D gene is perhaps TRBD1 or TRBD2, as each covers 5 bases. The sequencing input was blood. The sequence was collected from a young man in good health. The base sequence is TGTGCCAGCAGCGAAAACGGTATGCTGCAGGGACCGTACTTC. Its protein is CASSENGMLQGPYF.